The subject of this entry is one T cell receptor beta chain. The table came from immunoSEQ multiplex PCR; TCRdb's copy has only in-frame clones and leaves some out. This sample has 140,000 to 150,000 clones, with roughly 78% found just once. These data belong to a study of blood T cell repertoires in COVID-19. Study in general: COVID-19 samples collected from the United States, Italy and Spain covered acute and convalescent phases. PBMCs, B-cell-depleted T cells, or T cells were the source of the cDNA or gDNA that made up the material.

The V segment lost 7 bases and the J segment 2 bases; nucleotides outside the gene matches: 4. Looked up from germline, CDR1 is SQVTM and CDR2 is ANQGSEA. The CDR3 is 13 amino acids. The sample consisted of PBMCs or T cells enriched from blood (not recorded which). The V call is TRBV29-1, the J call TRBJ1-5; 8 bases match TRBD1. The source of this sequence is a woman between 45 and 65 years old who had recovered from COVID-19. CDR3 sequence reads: CSAGQGGNQPQHF. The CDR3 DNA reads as TGCAGCGCCGGACAGGGCGGCAATCAGCCCCAGCATTTT.